The 4 T cell receptor beta chains presented below share a single source sample, sequenced in a study of T cell repertoires in cytomegalovirus infection (dated by TCRdb to the late 2010s). The sample was run on an Illumina HiSeq 1500. In-frame beta chains were kept once TCRdb had trimmed the public reads at Q25 with fastp and called clones with MiXCR. Each CDR3 protein gets just one entry, which takes the most common genes and DNA from the rows behind it. The sample yields about half a million distinct CDR3 sequences; under 45% were counted once. The ten largest clones take up 40% to 50% of the sample. No antigen has been assigned to these receptors. The treatment or condition label corresponds to: in vitro stimulation with specific CMV peptide epitopes to enrich CMV-specific T cells. The specimen was cultured PBMCs, collected from culture after CMV antigen stimulation. These receptors originate from a human donor in good health (CMV status not recorded). Some clones in this sample may be carry-over from other donors' samples.

The chain uses TRBV6-1 and TRBJ1-2, with a possible D match to TRBD1 (5 bases). Trimming shortened V by 3 bases and J by 0 bases, and 8 bases separated the two germline ends. Per the germline V gene, CDR1 is MNHNS and CDR2 is SASEGT. The CDR3 runs to 14 residues. CDR3 bases: TGTGCCAGCAGTGATCAGGGAGCTAACTATGGCTACACCTTC. Translation gives CASSDQGANYGYTF.

J is TRBJ2-7 and V is TRBV7-6, with 8 bases matching TRBD2. There are 14 residues in the CDR3. Per germline, CDR1 SGHVS and CDR2 FNYEAQ. J was trimmed by 4 bases and V by 5 bases; bases with no gene match: 7. CDR3 loop: CASSTKGLEYEQYF. DNA of the CDR3: TGTGCCAGCAGCACAAAGGGACTAGAATACGAGCAGTACTTC.

This chain links TRBV7-9 with TRBJ1-1, with D uncertain. The germline V and J ends were trimmed by 1 base and 4 bases, with 10 bases remaining between them. Germline CDR1 SEHNR, CDR2 FQNEAQ (reference sequence). The CDR3 has 14 amino acids. This CDR3 is CASSLEWVSTEAFF. DNA of the CDR3: TGTGCCAGCAGCTTAGAATGGGTCAGCACTGAAGCTTTCTTT.

V and J are TRBV6-5 and TRBJ1-2, with a weak D call TRBD1 (6 bases). Germline values: CDR1 MNHEY, CDR2 SVGAGI. The CDR3 consists of 14 residues. Trimming pared 5 bases from V and 4 bases from J, leaving 14 bases between. CDR3 protein: CASSKQGFRYGYTF. CDR3 bases: TGTGCCAGCAGTAAACAGGGCTTCCGCTATGGCTACACCTTC.